One sample yielded the 19 T cell receptor beta chains listed below, sequenced in a study of blood T cell repertoires in COVID-19. Some clones are missing from TCRdb's copy, which holds only in-frame ones; the method was immunoSEQ multiplex PCR. The table lists hundreds of thousands of clones, around 88% of them singletons. The sample taken for sequencing was peripheral blood. The receptors derive from a woman aged 25 to 39 with COVID-19, enrolled during active disease.

In nucleotides, the CDR3 is TGTGCCAGCAGCTTAGGAGAGCATGAGGGGGTCGAGCAGTACGTC. Translating it yields CASSLGEHEGVEQYV. The chain couples TRBV13 to TRBJ2-7; a weak D match, TRBD1 (6 bases). Germline-derived CDR1 and CDR2 are PRHDT and FYEKMQ (reference sequence). The V end was cut by 0 bases, the J end by 6 bases, with 15 bases between. This CDR3 contains 15 residues.

The gene calls are TRBV5-4 and TRBJ2-2; D is unclear. Between the trimmed V and J ends, which lost 2 bases and 3 bases, there was a span of 17 bases. The CDR3 has 17 amino acids. Looked up from germline, CDR1 is SGHNT and CDR2 is YYREEE (reference sequence). The CDR3 spells CASSLTRVSQYTGELFF. CDR3 DNA sequence: TGTGCCAGCAGCTTAACCCGGGTCTCGCAATACACCGGGGAGCTGTTTTTT.

This clone was seen only a few times. The gene calls are TRBV11-3 and TRBJ1-6, with TRBD1 identical over 8 bases. Germline V gives CDR1 SGHNT, CDR2 YENEEA. The junction had 10 bases not matched to a gene; V was cut back by 5 bases and J by 7 bases. This CDR3 spans 16 amino acids. The CDR3 DNA sequence: TGTGCCAGCAGCCGATGGGGGCGACAGGGGAATTCACCCCTCCACTTT. The encoded protein is CASSRWGRQGNSPLHF.

The CDR3 DNA follows: TGTGCCAGCAGCCAACCACCGGACAAATATGGCTACACCTTC. Translation gives CASSQPPDKYGYTF. V gene TRBV3-1 (or the pseudogene TRBV3-2) combines with J gene TRBJ1-2, with a weak D call TRBD1 (5 bases). V gave up 2 bases and J gave up 5 bases, with 12 bases separating them. Looked up from germline, CDR1 is LGHDT and CDR2 is YNNKEL (reference sequence). The CDR3 spans 14 residues.

V is TRBV2 and J is TRBJ2-6, with D maybe TRBD1 (7 bases). The CDR3 runs 19 residues. V shed 2 bases and J shed 0 bases, with 17 bases lying between them. CDR1 and CDR2 from the germline V gene are SNHLY and FYNNEI. The CDR3 is CASSELWAGGFSGANVLTF. CDR3 in DNA: TGTGCCAGCAGTGAATTATGGGCAGGGGGGTTCTCTGGGGCCAACGTCCTGACTTTC. Looking up the rest from reference TRBV2 and TRBJ2-6 gives the full variable domain: EPEVTQTPSHQVTQMGQEVILRCVPISNHLYFYWYRQILGQKVEFLVSFYNNEISEKSEIFDDQFSVERPDGSNFTLKIRSTKLEDSAMYFCASSELWAGGFSGANVLTFGAGSRLTVL.

The gene calls are TRBV28 and TRBJ2-1; a weak D match, TRBD2 (5 bases). Germline loops: CDR1 MDHEN, CDR2 SYDVKM. Trimming left V 6 bases short and J 3 bases short, with 15 bases between. There are 15 residues in the CDR3. The CDR3 region has the DNA TGTGCCAGCAGGCAAGAGGGCGGAGTCTACAATGAGCAGTTCTTC. Protein: CASRQEGGVYNEQFF.

The chain couples TRBV27 to TRBJ2-1; D call uncertain. The CDR3 loop spans 15 amino acids. The V end was cut by 7 bases, the J end by 6 bases, with 19 bases between. In germline, CDR1 is MNHEY, CDR2 SMNVEV (reference sequence). In DNA form, the CDR3 reads TGTGCCAGCAACCCACAATACCCCTCTTCCAATGAGCAGTTCTTC. It encodes CASNPQYPSSNEQFF.

This clone was seen just once. The rearrangement uses TRBV5-8 and TRBJ2-3; 9 bases are a match to TRBD2. The CDR3 length is 14 residues. Looked up from germline, CDR1 is SGHTS and CDR2 is YDEGEE. With V trimmed by 2 bases and J by 9 bases, 7 bases remained unmatched. This CDR3 is CASSFGASGDTQYF. Here the CDR3 DNA reads TGTGCCAGCAGCTTTGGGGCTAGCGGGGACACGCAGTATTTT.

The genes are TRBV7-2 and TRBJ2-5; 8 positions match TRBD2. The CDR3 runs 13 residues. The V gene end was trimmed by 7 bases and the J gene end by 6 bases; junction bases not matched to a gene: 7. Germline CDR1 reads SGHTA; CDR2 reads FQGNSA. The CDR3 spells CASTPGGVKTQYF. The CDR3 coding sequence is TGTGCCAGCACCCCGGGGGGGGTAAAGACCCAGTACTTC.

V and J are TRBV5-1 and TRBJ2-4, with 9 positions matching TRBD1. With 2 bases clipped from V and 9 bases from J, the junction kept 9 bases outside the gene matches. In germline, CDR1 is SGHRS, CDR2 YFSETQ. The CDR3 is 15 residues long. In nucleotides, the CDR3 is TGCGCCAGCAGCTTTTCTACCGGGACAGGGAGCATTCAGTACTTC. Amino acids: CASSFSTGTGSIQYF.

The chain joins TRBV6-5 to TRBJ1-2, with 9 bases lining up with TRBD1. The V gene end was trimmed by 6 bases and the J gene end by 5 bases; junction bases not matched to a gene: 7. The V gene's germline CDR1 is MNHEY and CDR2 SVGAGI. This CDR3 has 14 amino acids. The CDR3 loop reads CASSTGGGGYGYTF. The DNA of the CDR3 is TGTGCCAGCAGCACAGGGGGCGGAGGGTATGGCTACACCTTC.

The chain links TRBV6-2 or TRBV6-3 to TRBJ1-2; D not resolved. The CDR3 runs 13 residues. Germline V gene lookup returns CDR1 MNHEY and CDR2 SVGEGT. Trimming cost V 3 bases and J 4 bases, with 9 bases left between them. In nucleotides, the CDR3 is TGTGCCAGCAGTTATGGGAGTTCCTATGGCTACACCTTC. Translated, it gives CASSYGSSYGYTF.

The CDR3 DNA follows: TGTGCCAGCAGTTACTACAGAGATGAAAAACTGTTTTTT. This codes for CASSYYRDEKLFF. The chain uses TRBV6-5 and TRBJ1-4; D ambiguous. The CDR3 loop spans 13 amino acids. Between the trimmed V and J ends, which lost 1 base and 6 bases, there was a span of 6 bases. The V gene's germline CDR1 is MNHEY and CDR2 SVGAGI.

This chain connects TRBV24-1 to TRBJ2-1; 7 bases are a match to TRBD2. The V segment lost 3 bases and the J segment 1 base; nucleotides outside the gene matches: 11. Germline CDR1 KGHDR, CDR2 SFDVKD. The CDR3 totals 18 residues. CDR3 protein: CATSDRRLAGQSYNEQFF. CDR3 sequence (DNA): TGTGCCACCAGTGATCGCCGATTAGCGGGCCAATCCTACAATGAGCAGTTCTTC.

This chain uses TRBV7-9 with TRBJ2-1, with 9 positions matching TRBD2. The V gene end was trimmed by 2 bases and the J gene end by 8 bases; junction bases not matched to a gene: 10. This CDR3 region has 16 residues. In germline, CDR1 is SEHNR, CDR2 FQNEAQ (reference sequence). The CDR3 loop reads CASSLLGTSNLDEQFF. The CDR3 DNA is TGTGCCAGCAGCTTATTAGGGACTAGCAATTTAGATGAGCAGTTCTTC.

V and J are TRBV19 and TRBJ2-1; D unclear. CDR3 size: 13 residues. V was trimmed by 3 bases and J by 5 bases, leaving 8 bases between them. Germline V gives CDR1 LNHDA, CDR2 SQIVND (reference sequence). The CDR3 sequence is CASSIARNNEQFF. CDR3 in DNA: TGTGCCAGTAGTATCGCGAGAAACAATGAGCAGTTCTTC.

J is TRBJ1-5 and V is TRBV6-2 or TRBV6-3; 9 nucleotides agree with TRBD1. Trimming at V came to 2 bases and at J to 1 base, leaving 9 bases not matched to a gene. Germline loops: CDR1 MNHEY, CDR2 SVGEGT. The CDR3 runs to 18 residues. The CDR3 nucleotides are TGTGCCAGCAGTTACCCCCTTCGGACAGGGGCGAGCAATCAGCCCCAGCATTTT. Residues: CASSYPLRTGASNQPQHF.

The chain links TRBV2 to TRBJ2-5; tentative D call: TRBD1 (5 bases). The CDR3 loop spans 14 amino acids. Trimming stripped 4 bases from V and 5 bases from J, with 14 bases between. Germline V gene data show CDR1 as SNHLY and CDR2 as FYNNEI. For the CDR3, the DNA is TGTGCCAGCAGTGCGCCAGGGAAGTTGGAGACCCAGTACTTC. Translating gives CASSAPGKLETQYF.

V and J are TRBV18 and TRBJ1-2, with D hard to call. V lost 6 bases to trimming and J lost 0 bases, with 26 bases between them. Germline V lookup: CDR1 KGHSH, CDR2 LQKENI. The CDR3 loop spans 19 amino acids. CDR3 DNA sequence: TGTGCCAGCTCCACCAAGAATACCGACATTCCGTTAGCTAACTATGGCTACACCTTC. Amino acids: CASSTKNTDIPLANYGYTF.